This entry is about one T cell receptor beta chain. The antigen is not known. Only in-frame clones appear in the TCRdb table, and some are missing; sequencing was by immunoSEQ multiplex PCR. The top ten hold roughly a sixth of the sample, which has roughly 100,000 clones, over 60% seen once. This entry is derived from a study of Ad26.COV2.S vaccination and SARS-CoV-2 variants. Study findings and constraints: Similar non-spike TCR breadth was observed in recipients of vaccine and of placebo. Vaccinees displayed broader spike-specific TCR repertoires than placebo recipients. After vaccination, reports described spike-specific CD8+ and CD4+ T cell responses as showing substantial breadth.

The CDR3 is made up of 14 amino acids. The V gene's germline CDR1 is SNHLY and CDR2 FYNNEI. Trimming took off 2 bases at V and 7 bases at J, with 12 bases between the two ends. The TCR comes from a human donor who had recovered from COVID-19. Sequences were derived from peripheral blood, sampled after recovery from COVID-19. V is TRBV2 and J is TRBJ1-5; TRBD1 is a possible D gene (6 bases). CDR3 DNA: TGTGCCAGCAGTGAAACATCGGGGGGCCAGCCCCAGCATTTT. Protein sequence: CASSETSGGQPQHF.